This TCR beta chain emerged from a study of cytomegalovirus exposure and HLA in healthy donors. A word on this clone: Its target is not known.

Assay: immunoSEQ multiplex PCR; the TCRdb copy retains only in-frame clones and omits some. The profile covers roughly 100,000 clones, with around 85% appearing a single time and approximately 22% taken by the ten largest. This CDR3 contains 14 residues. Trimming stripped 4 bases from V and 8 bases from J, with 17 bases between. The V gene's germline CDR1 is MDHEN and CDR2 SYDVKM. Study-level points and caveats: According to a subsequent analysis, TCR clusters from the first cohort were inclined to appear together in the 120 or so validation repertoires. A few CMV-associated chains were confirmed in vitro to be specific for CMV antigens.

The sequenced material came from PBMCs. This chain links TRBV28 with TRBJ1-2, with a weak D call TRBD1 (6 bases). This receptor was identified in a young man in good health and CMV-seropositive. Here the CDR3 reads CASSSEGQLGGYTF. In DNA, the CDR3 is TGTGCCAGCAGTTCCGAGGGACAACTGGGGGGCTACACCTTC.